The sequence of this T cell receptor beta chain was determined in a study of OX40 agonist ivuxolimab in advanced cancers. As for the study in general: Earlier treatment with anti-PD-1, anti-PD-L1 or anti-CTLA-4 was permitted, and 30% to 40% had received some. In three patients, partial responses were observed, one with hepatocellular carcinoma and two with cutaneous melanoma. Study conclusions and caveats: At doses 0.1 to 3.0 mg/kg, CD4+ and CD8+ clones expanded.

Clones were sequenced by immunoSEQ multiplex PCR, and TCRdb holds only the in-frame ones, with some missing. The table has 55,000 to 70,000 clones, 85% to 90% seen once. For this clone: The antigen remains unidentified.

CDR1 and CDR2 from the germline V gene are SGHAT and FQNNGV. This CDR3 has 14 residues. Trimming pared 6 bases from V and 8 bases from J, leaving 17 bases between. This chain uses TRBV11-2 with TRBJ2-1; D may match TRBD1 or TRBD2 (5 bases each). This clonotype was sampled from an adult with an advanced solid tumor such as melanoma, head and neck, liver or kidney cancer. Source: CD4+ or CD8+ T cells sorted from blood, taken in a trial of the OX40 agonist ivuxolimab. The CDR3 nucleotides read TGTGCCAGCAGTCTCGGGACGGGTATCGATGAGCAGTTCTTC. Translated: CASSLGTGIDEQFF.